This T cell receptor beta chain was captured by sequencing in a study of T cells in women clearing cervical HPV infection. For this clone: Its antigen is undetermined. Coverage ceases 3 residues before the CDR3 finishes, and the germline J gene fills in the end.

Study-wide findings and caveats: CIN3+ cases had significantly higher TCR repertoire richness than controls, but evenness did not differ.

The CDR3 sequence is 15 residues long. The V end lost 1 base, the J end lost 4 bases, and 11 bases lay between the germline ends. Germline V gives CDR1 SNHLY, CDR2 FYNNEI. Average input was around 1,200 ng genomic DNA for immunoSEQ TCR beta CDR3 amplification. Using immunoSEQ multiplex PCR, the repertoire was profiled, and TCRdb retains in-frame clones only, with some absent. This sample contains roughly 31,000 clones. The specimen sequenced was blood buffy coat. The TCR originated in a woman between 18 and 75 years old with a cervical HPV16 infection that either progressed to CIN3+ or cleared (not recorded which). V is TRBV2 and J is TRBJ2-4, with D perhaps matching TRBD2 (6 bases). The CDR3 DNA, read in part, is TGTGCCAGCAGTGAAGGTTTCAGCGGGAAAAACATT. It yields the protein CASSEGFSGKNI. In full, the CDR3 is CASSEGFSGKNIQYF.